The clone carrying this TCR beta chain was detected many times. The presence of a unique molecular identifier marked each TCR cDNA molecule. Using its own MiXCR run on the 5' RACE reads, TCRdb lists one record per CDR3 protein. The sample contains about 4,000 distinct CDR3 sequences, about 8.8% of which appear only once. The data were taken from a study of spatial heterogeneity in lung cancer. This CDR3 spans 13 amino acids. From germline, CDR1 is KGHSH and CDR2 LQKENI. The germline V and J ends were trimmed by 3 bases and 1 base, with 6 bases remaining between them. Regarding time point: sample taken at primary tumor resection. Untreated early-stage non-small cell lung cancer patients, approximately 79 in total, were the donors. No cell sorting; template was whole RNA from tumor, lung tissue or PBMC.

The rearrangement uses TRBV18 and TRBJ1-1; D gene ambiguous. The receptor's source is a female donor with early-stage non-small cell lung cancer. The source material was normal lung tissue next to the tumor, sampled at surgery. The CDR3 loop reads CASSPAANTEAFF. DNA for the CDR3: TGTGCCAGCTCACCCGCAGCGAACACTGAAGCTTTCTTT. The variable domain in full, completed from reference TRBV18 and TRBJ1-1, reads NAGVMQNPRHLVRRRGQEARLRCSPMKGHSHVYWYRQLPEEGLKFMVYLQKENIIDESGMPKERFSAEFPKEGPSILRIQQVVRGDSAAYFCASSPAANTEAFFGQGTRLTVV.